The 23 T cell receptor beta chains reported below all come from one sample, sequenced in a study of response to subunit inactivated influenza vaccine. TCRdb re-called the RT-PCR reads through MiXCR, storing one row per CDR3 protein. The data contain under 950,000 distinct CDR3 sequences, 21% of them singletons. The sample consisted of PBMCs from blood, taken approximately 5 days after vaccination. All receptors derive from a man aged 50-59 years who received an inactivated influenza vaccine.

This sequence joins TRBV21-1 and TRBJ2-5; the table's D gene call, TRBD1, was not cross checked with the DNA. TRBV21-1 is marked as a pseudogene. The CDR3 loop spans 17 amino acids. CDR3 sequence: CASSKEFGGGLMETQYF. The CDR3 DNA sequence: TGTGCCAGCAGCAAAGAATTTGGGGGGGGGCTGATGGAGACCCAGTACTTC.

In DNA, the CDR3 is TGTGCCAGCAGCTCCGGGACGTCCCGATCTTATAGCAATCAGCCCCAGCATTTT. This codes for CASSSGTSRSYSNQPQHF. The chain recombines TRBV5-5 with TRBJ1-5, with D possibly matching TRBD1 (5 bases). The CDR3 is 18 residues long. CDR1 SGHKS and CDR2 YYEKEE come from the germline V gene (reference sequence). Trimming removed 3 bases at V and 0 bases at J, with 19 bases between.

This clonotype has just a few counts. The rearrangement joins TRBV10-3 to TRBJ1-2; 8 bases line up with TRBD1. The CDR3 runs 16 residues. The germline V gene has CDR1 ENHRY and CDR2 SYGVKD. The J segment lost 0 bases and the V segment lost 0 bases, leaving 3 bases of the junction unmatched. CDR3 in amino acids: CAISESGGQANYGYTF. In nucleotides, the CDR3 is TGTGCCATCAGTGAGTCGGGGGGACAGGCTAACTATGGCTACACCTTC.

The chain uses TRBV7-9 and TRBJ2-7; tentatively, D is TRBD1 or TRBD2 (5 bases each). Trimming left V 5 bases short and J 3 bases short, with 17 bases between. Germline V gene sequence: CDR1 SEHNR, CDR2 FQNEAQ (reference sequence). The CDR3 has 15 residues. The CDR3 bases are TGTGCCAGCAGCCCCGCCCCCGGGACCCACTACGAGCAGTACTTC. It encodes CASSPAPGTHYEQYF.

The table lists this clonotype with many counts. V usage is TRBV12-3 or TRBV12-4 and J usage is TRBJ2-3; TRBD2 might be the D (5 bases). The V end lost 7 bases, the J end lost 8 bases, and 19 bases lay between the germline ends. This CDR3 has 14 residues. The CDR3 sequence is CASTVRVQDGTQYF. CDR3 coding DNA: TGTGCCAGCACCGTGAGGGTTCAAGACGGTACGCAGTATTTT.

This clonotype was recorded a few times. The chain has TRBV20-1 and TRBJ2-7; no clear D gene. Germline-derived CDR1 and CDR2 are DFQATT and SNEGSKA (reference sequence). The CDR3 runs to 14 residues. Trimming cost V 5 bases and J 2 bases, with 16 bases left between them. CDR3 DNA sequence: TGCAGTGCTTCGCCGGAAGGTACCACCTACGAGCAGTACTTC. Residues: CSASPEGTTYEQYF.

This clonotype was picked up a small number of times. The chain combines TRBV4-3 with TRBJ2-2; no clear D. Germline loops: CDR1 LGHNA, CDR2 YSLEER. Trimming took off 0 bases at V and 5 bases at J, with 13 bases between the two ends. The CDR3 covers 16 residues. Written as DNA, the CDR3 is TGCGCCAGCAGCCAAGATCCTCTAACTCCAACCGGGGAGCTGTTTTTT. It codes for CASSQDPLTPTGELFF.

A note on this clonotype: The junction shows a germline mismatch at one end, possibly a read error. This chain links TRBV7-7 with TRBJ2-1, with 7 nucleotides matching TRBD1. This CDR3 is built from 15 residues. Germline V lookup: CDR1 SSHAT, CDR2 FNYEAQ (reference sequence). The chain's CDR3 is CASSLDGQDYNEQFF. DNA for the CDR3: TGTGCTAGCAGCTTAGATGGACAGGACTACAATGAGCAGTTCTTC.

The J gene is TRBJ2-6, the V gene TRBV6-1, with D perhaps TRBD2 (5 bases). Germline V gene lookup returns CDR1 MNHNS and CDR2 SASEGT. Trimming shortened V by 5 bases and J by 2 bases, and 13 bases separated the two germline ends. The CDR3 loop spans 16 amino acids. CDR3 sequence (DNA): TGTGCCAGCAGTATTGACCCGGAGGCTGGGGCCAACGTCCTGACTTTC. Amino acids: CASSIDPEAGANVLTF.

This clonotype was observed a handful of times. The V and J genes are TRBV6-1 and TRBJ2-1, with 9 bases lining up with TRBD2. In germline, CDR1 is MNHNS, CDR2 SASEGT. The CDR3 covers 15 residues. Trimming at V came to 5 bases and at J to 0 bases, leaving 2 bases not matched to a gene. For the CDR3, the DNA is TGTGCCAGCAGTAGCGGGAGGCCCTCCTACAATGAGCAGTTCTTC. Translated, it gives CASSSGRPSYNEQFF.

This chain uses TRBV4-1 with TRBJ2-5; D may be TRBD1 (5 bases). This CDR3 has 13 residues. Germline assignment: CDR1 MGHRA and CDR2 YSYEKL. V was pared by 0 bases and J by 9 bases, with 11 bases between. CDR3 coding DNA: TGCGCCAGCAGCCAAGATAGGGGTGGGGCCCAGTACTTC. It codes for CASSQDRGGAQYF.

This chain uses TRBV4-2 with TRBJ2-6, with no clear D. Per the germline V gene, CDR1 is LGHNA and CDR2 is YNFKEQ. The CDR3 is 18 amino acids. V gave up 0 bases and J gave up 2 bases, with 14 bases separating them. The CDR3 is CASSQEPHRGAGANVLTF. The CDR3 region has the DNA TGTGCCAGCAGCCAAGAGCCCCACCGTGGAGCTGGGGCCAACGTCCTGACTTTC.

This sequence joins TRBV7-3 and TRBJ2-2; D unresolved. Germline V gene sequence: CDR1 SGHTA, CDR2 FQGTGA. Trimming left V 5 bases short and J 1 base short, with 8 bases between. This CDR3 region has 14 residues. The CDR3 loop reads CASSPDMNTGELFF. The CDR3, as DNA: TGTGCCAGCAGCCCTGACATGAACACCGGGGAGCTGTTTTTT.

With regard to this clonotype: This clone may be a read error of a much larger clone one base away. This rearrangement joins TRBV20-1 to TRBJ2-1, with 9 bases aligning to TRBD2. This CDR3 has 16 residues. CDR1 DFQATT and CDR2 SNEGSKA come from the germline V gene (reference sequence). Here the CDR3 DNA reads TGCTGTGCTAGAGATTTGCGCGGGGGGGCCGGCAATGAGCAGTTCTTC. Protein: CCARDLRGGAGNEQFF.

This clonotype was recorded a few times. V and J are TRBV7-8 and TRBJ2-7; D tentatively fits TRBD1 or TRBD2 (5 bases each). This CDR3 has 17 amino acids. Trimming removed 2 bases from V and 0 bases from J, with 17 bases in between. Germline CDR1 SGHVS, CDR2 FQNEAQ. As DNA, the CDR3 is TGTGCCAGCAGCTTAAGCGAGGGGCCCCTCTTCTCCTACGAGCAGTACTTC. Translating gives CASSLSEGPLFSYEQYF.

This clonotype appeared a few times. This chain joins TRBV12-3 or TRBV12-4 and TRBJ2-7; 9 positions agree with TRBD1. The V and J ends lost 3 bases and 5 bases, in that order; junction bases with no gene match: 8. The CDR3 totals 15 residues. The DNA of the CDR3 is TGTGCCAGCAGTTTGCCCCACAGGGGGCACGACGAGCAGTACTTC. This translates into CASSLPHRGHDEQYF.

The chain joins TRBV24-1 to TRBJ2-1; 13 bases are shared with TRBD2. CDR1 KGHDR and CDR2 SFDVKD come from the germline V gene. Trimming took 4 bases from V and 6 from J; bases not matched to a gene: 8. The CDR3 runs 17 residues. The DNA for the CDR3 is TGTGCCACCAGTGAGCTATCACTAGCGGGAGGGCCCAATGAGCAGTTCTTC. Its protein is CATSELSLAGGPNEQFF.

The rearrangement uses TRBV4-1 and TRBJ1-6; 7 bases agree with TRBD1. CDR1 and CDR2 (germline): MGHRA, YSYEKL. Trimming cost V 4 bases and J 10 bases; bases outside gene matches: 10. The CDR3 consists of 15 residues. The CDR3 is CASSPREAGGSPLHF. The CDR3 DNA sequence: TGCGCCAGCAGCCCTCGCGAGGCAGGGGGGTCACCCCTCCACTTT.

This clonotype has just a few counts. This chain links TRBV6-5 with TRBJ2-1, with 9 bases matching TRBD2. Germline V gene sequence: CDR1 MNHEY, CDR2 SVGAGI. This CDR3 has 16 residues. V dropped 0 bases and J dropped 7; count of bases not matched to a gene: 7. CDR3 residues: CASSYSGGRARNEQFF. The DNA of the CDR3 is TGTGCCAGCAGTTACTCGGGCGGGAGGGCCAGAAATGAGCAGTTCTTC.

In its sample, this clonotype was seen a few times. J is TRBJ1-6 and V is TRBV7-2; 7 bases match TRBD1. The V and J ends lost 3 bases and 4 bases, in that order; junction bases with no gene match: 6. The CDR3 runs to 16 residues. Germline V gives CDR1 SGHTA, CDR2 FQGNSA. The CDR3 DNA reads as TGTGCCAGCAGCTTGGTGGGACAGAGTTATAATTCACCCCTCCACTTT. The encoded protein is CASSLVGQSYNSPLHF. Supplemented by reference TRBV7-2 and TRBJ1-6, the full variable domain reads GAGVSQSPSNKVTEKGKDVELRCDPISGHTALYWYRQSLGQGLEFLIYFQGNSAPDKSGLPSDRFSAERTGGSVSTLTIQRTQQEDSAVYLCASSLVGQSYNSPLHFGNGTRLTVT.

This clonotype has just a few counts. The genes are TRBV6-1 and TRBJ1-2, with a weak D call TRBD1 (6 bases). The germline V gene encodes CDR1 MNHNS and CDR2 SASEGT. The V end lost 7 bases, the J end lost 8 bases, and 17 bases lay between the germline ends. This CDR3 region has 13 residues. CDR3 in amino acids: CASTEDRRGGYTF. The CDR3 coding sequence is TGTGCCAGCACCGAAGACAGGCGGGGAGGCTACACCTTC.

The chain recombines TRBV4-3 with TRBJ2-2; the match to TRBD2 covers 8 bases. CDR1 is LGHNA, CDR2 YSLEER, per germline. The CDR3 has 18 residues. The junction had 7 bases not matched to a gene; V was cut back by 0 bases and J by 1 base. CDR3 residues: CASSQDLRLAGNTGELFF. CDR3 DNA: TGCGCCAGCAGCCAAGATTTAAGGCTAGCGGGGAACACCGGGGAGCTGTTTTTT.

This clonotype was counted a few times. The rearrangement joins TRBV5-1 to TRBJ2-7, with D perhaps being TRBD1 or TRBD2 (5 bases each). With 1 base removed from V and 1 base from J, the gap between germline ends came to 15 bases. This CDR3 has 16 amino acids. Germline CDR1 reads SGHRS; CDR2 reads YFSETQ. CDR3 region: CASSLSPRDGSYEQYF. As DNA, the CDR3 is TGCGCCAGCAGCTTGTCCCCCCGGGACGGATCCTACGAGCAGTACTTC.